These 16 T cell receptor beta chains were all obtained from the same sample, sequenced in a study of blood T cell repertoires in COVID-19. The protocol was immunoSEQ multiplex PCR, while the TCRdb copy is restricted to in-frame clones and leaves out a portion. Altogether approximately 350,000 clones are present, roughly 80% being singletons, with the ten largest covering around 5.1%. Sequenced sample: PBMCs or T cells enriched from blood (not recorded which). These receptors were collected from a woman aged 45-65 years who had recovered from COVID-19.

The chain joins TRBV3-1 (or the pseudogene TRBV3-2) to TRBJ2-1, with 15 bases that match TRBD2. Germline CDR1 and CDR2: LGHDT and YNNKEL (reference sequence). V lost 3 bases and J lost 1; bases outside the gene matches: 7. This CDR3 has 19 residues. CDR3 in amino acids: CASSHGTSGGLISYNEQFF. CDR3 sequence (DNA): TGTGCCAGCAGCCATGGGACTAGCGGGGGGCTAATATCCTACAATGAGCAGTTCTTC.

The chain couples TRBV19 to TRBJ2-7; 10 bases fit TRBD1. This CDR3 spans 16 amino acids. Per germline, CDR1 LNHDA and CDR2 SQIVND (reference sequence). The ends lost 3 bases at V and 4 bases at J; junction bases unmatched: 9. CDR3 loop: CASSIMWGTGDYEQYF. CDR3 coding DNA: TGTGCCAGTAGTATTATGTGGGGGACAGGGGATTACGAGCAGTACTTC.

The V and J genes are TRBV27 and TRBJ2-1, with 9 bases aligning to TRBD2. The CDR3 loop spans 15 amino acids. V shed 4 bases and J 9 bases; nucleotides not matched to a gene: 10. Germline CDR1 is MNHEY and CDR2 is SMNVEV (reference sequence). The CDR3 spells CASSSISGRGGEQFF. CDR3 bases: TGTGCCAGCAGTTCTATTAGCGGGAGAGGGGGTGAGCAGTTCTTC.

CDR3 coding DNA: TGTGCCAGCAGCTTTGGAGGGAGGGAAACAGATACGCAGTATTTT. Amino acid sequence: CASSFGGRETDTQYF. The chain joins TRBV11-2 to TRBJ2-3; TRBD2 matches 7 bases. V was clipped by 3 bases and J by 3 bases; unmatched bases: 6. This CDR3 spans 15 amino acids. Germline V gene lookup returns CDR1 SGHAT and CDR2 FQNNGV.

The chain links TRBV30 to TRBJ1-3; D perhaps matches TRBD1 (5 bases). The CDR3 has 13 amino acids. V shed 5 bases and J shed 0 bases, with 8 bases lying between them. Germline V gene lookup returns CDR1 GTSNPN and CDR2 SVGIG (reference sequence). DNA for the CDR3: TGTGCCTGGTCACAGGTCTCTGGAAACACCATATATTTT. Its protein product is CAWSQVSGNTIYF.

The chain uses TRBV14 and TRBJ2-5, with TRBD1 as a possible D gene (5 bases). Germline V gene data show CDR1 as SGHDN and CDR2 as FVKESK. This CDR3 spans 15 amino acids. V was clipped by 0 bases and J by 5 bases, with 13 bases between them. The CDR3 here is CASSQDLPGWETQYF. The CDR3, as DNA: TGTGCCAGCAGCCAAGATTTGCCAGGGTGGGAGACCCAGTACTTC. The complete variable domain, with remaining parts taken from reference TRBV14 and TRBJ2-5, reads EAGVTQFPSHSVIEKGQTVTLRCDPISGHDNLYWYRRVMGKEIKFLLHFVKESKQDESGMPNNRFLAERTGGTYSTLKVQPAELEDSGVYFCASSQDLPGWETQYFGPGTRLLVL.

The V and J genes are TRBV7-3 and TRBJ2-4; perhaps TRBD1 as D (6 bases). V was pared by 6 bases and J by 7 bases, with 19 bases between. The length of the CDR3 is 15 residues. Germline V gene data show CDR1 as SGHTA and CDR2 as FQGTGA. CDR3 in amino acids: CASSSGAVGMNIQYF. The DNA for the CDR3 is TGTGCCAGCAGTTCAGGGGCAGTCGGAATGAACATTCAGTACTTC.

This clone was seen once. The CDR3 protein is CASSLAGGATGNTIYF. CDR3 DNA sequence: TGTGCCAGCAGCTTAGCCGGGGGGGCTACTGGAAACACCATATATTTT. The chain carries TRBV7-2 and TRBJ1-3, with a weak D call TRBD1 (6 bases). The CDR3 is 16 residues long. The germline V gene encodes CDR1 SGHTA and CDR2 FQGNSA. V was cut by 0 bases and J by 2 bases, with 11 bases left in between.

The rearrangement uses TRBV9 and TRBJ1-2, with D perhaps matching TRBD1 (6 bases). Looked up from germline, CDR1 is SGDLS and CDR2 is YYNGEE. The CDR3 is made up of 14 amino acids. V was pared by 0 bases and J by 5 bases, with 11 bases between. CDR3 in DNA: TGTGCCAGCAGCGTAGGAGAGGGGGGGTATGGCTACACCTTC. Protein: CASSVGEGGYGYTF.

CDR3 protein: CASSPWGGATGELFF. The CDR3 DNA sequence: TGTGCCAGCAGCCCATGGGGCGGAGCCACCGGGGAGCTGTTTTTT. The chain is built from TRBV5-4 and TRBJ2-2; tentatively, D is TRBD1 (5 bases). The CDR3 spans 15 residues. V was cut by 4 bases and J by 4 bases, with 14 bases left in between. Germline V lookup: CDR1 SGHNT, CDR2 YYREEE (reference sequence).

The rearrangement links TRBV5-1 to TRBJ1-2; D is perhaps TRBD1 (6 bases). The CDR3 sequence is 15 residues long. V lost 2 bases and J lost 6, with 17 bases in between. Germline V lookup: CDR1 SGHRS, CDR2 YFSETQ. CDR3 loop: CASSFTGSALDGYTF. The CDR3 region has the DNA TGCGCCAGCAGCTTTACAGGGTCTGCGTTGGATGGCTACACCTTC.

The V and J genes are TRBV2 and TRBJ2-2; 7 positions match TRBD2. CDR3 length: 14 amino acids. CDR1 is SNHLY, CDR2 FYNNEI, per germline. V shed 8 bases, J shed 1 base, and the junction held 4 bases outside the gene matches. CDR3 sequence (DNA): TGTGCCAGCGGGGCGGGGGTGAACACCGGGGAGCTGTTTTTT. Translating gives CASGAGVNTGELFF.

V usage is TRBV13 and J usage is TRBJ2-3; 8 positions match TRBD2. Trimming took 7 bases from V and 2 from J; bases not matched to a gene: 8. The CDR3 spans 15 residues. Germline values: CDR1 PRHDT, CDR2 FYEKMQ (reference sequence). The CDR3 loop is CASMRSSGVTDTQYF. CDR3 nucleotide sequence: TGTGCCAGCATGAGGAGTAGCGGGGTCACAGATACGCAGTATTTT.

The V and J genes are TRBV4-3 and TRBJ2-7; 10 positions match TRBD2. CDR3 length: 15 amino acids. Germline values: CDR1 LGHNA, CDR2 YSLEER. With V trimmed by 4 bases and J by 0 bases, 3 bases remained unmatched. The CDR3 bases are TGCGCCAGCAGCCTATCTAGCGGGAGCTCCTACGAGCAGTACTTC. It specifies CASSLSSGSSYEQYF.

The chain recombines TRBV2 with TRBJ2-3; a possible D gene is TRBD2 (5 bases). Per the germline V gene, CDR1 is SNHLY and CDR2 is FYNNEI. Deletions cut 6 bases from V and 14 bases from J, with 18 bases between. The CDR3 spans 12 residues. This chain's CDR3 is CASSLPRQGGYF. CDR3 DNA sequence: TGTGCCAGCAGCTTGCCCCGACAAGGAGGGTATTTT.

The chain couples TRBV5-6 to TRBJ2-1, with D perhaps TRBD1 (6 bases). V shed 4 bases and J shed 10 bases, with 21 bases lying between them. Germline loops: CDR1 SGHDT, CDR2 YYEEEE. The length of the CDR3 is 15 residues. The CDR3 protein is CASSLGHAIGTEQFF. The CDR3 region has the DNA TGTGCCAGCAGCCTGGGACACGCGATAGGCACAGAGCAGTTCTTC.